This T cell receptor beta chain was found in a study of T cell repertoires in cytomegalovirus infection. About the study: Through public TCR beta signatures, both CMV infection and matching HLA type were indicated.

In this sample, this clonotype is medium-sized. Its target is unknown. The V end lost 3 bases, the J end lost 1 base, and 12 bases lay between the germline ends. From germline, CDR1 is SGHTA and CDR2 FQGNSA. The CDR3 length is 16 residues. TCRdb reprocessed the reads via MiXCR and lists one record per CDR3 protein. The repertoire includes hundreds of thousands of distinct CDR3 sequences, around 9.1% of them detected once, and less than 3% sits in the top ten. Regarding the study as a whole: Clonotypes of TCR beta that were HLA-C-restricted and CMV-specific dominated the ex vivo response.

The source material was PBMCs. The TCR sequence derives from a human donor in good health (CMV status not recorded). Some clones in this sample may be carry-over from other donors' samples. The J gene is TRBJ2-2, the V gene TRBV7-2; D might be TRBD1 or TRBD2, each matching 5 bases. DNA of the CDR3: TGTGCCAGCAGCTTGCGAGGGGACGTGAACACCGGGGAGCTGTTTTTT. Protein product: CASSLRGDVNTGELFF.